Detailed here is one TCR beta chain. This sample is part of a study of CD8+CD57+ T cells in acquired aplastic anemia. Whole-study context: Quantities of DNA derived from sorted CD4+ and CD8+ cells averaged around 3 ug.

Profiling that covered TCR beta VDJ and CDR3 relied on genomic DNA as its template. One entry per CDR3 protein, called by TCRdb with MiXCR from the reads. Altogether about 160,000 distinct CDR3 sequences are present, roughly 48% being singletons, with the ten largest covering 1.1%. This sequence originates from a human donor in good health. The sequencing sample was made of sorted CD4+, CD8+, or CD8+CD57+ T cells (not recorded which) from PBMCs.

The CDR3 loop reads CAISGDSYEQFF. The CDR3 nucleotides read TGTGCCATCAGCGGAGACAGTTATGAGCAGTTCTTC. The chain joins TRBV2 to TRBJ2-1, with D possibly called TRBD1 or TRBD2 (5 bases each). The germline gives CDR1 SNHLY, CDR2 FYNNEI. This CDR3 contains 12 residues. The V gene lost 10 bases and the J gene lost 8 bases, with 15 bases spanning the gap.